Presented here are 6 T cell receptor beta chains from one specimen sequenced in a study of cytomegalovirus exposure and HLA in healthy donors. The PCR used 60 Vbeta and 13 Jbeta primers. Profiled with immunoSEQ multiplex PCR; TCRdb holds only in-frame clones, not every one. This table holds 95,000 to 100,000 clones, roughly three quarters found once. The specimen was PBMCs. The receptors were gathered from a man in his forties in good health and CMV-seronegative.

J is TRBJ1-2 and V is TRBV5-1, with 7 bases identical to TRBD1. The CDR3 extends over 14 amino acids. Germline CDR1 SGHRS, CDR2 YFSETQ. V was clipped by 0 bases and J by 2 bases; unmatched bases: 1. The CDR3 loop is CASSLEGQNYGYTF. CDR3 bases: TGCGCCAGCAGCTTGGAGGGACAGAACTATGGCTACACCTTC.

J is TRBJ2-7 and V is TRBV10-1; D might be TRBD2 (5 bases). Germline V CDR1 and CDR2: WNHNN, SYGVQD (reference sequence). V was cut by 7 bases and J by 5 bases, with 12 bases left in between. The length of the CDR3 is 12 residues. This CDR3 reads CASKRVYNEQYF. The CDR3 bases are TGCGCCAGCAAGAGGGTCTACAACGAGCAGTACTTC.

This chain links TRBV27 with TRBJ1-3; the D is unclear. Between the trimmed V and J ends, which lost 2 bases and 0 bases, there was a span of 8 bases. Germline-derived CDR1 and CDR2 are MNHEY and SMNVEV (reference sequence). The CDR3 is 15 amino acids. CDR3 amino acids: CASSLMWSSGNTIYF. The CDR3 coding sequence is TGTGCCAGCAGTTTAATGTGGAGCTCTGGAAACACCATATATTTT.

The chain recombines TRBV9 with TRBJ1-1; D is ambiguous. There are 14 residues in the CDR3. Trimming stripped 2 bases from V and 4 bases from J, with 12 bases between. Germline assignment: CDR1 SGDLS and CDR2 YYNGEE. The CDR3 DNA reads TGTGCCAGCAGCGTCCGAAGAGAACCCACTGAAGCTTTCTTT. Protein sequence: CASSVRREPTEAFF. Full variable domain (remainder filled in from reference TRBV9 and TRBJ1-1): DSGVTQTPKHLITATGQRVTLRCSPRSGDLSVYWYQQSLDQGLQFLIQYYNGEERAKGNILERFSAQQFPDLHSELNLSSLELGDSALYFCASSVRREPTEAFFGQGTRLTVV.

The rearrangement uses TRBV30 and TRBJ2-5; 16 positions match TRBD2. The germline V gene encodes CDR1 GTSNPN and CDR2 SVGIG (reference sequence). CDR3 length: 15 residues. The V and J ends lost 1 base and 9 bases, in that order; junction bases with no gene match: 5. CDR3 nucleotide sequence: TGTGCCTGGAGTGACCGGGGACTAGCGGGGGGGGCCCAGTACTTC. Its translation: CAWSDRGLAGGAQYF.

This chain joins TRBV9 and TRBJ2-3; the D gene is possibly TRBD2 (6 bases). The germline V gene has CDR1 SGDLS and CDR2 YYNGEE. The CDR3 is 12 amino acids. The V end was cut by 4 bases, the J end by 6 bases, with 9 bases between. CDR3 in amino acids: CASSLAGDTQYF. The CDR3 nucleotides read TGTGCCAGCAGCCTTGCGGGGGATACGCAGTATTTT.